A selection of T cell receptor beta chains follows, all from one sample in a study of vaccination and CD4 T cells after COVID-19. These receptors have no identified antigens. TCRdb reprocessed the PCR reads via MiXCR and lists one record per CDR3 protein. The repertoire holds around 8,000 distinct CDR3 sequences, with around half as singletons. The source material was CD4+ T cells from blood, cultured in vitro. These receptors all come from a human donor in good health. Each CDR3 is given with its conserved first and last residue. Fields, in order: V gene, J gene, clone size, D gene, CDR3 DNA, CDR3 protein. A D gene is named only where the DNA matches it firmly. Clone size is stated in some rows and not others, as once, few, many or a class when expanded.

v_gene: TRBV6-1
j_gene: TRBJ2-7
abundance: -
d_gene: -
CDR3nt: TGTGCCAGCAGTGAGTGGGGAGACTCCTACGAGCAGTACTTC
CDR3aa: CASSEWGDSYEQYF

v_gene: TRBV20-1
j_gene: TRBJ1-5
abundance: few
d_gene: TRBD1
CDR3nt: TGCAGTGCTACCTCTCGGACAGGGGGCTTTCAGCCCCAGCATTTT
CDR3aa: CSATSRTGGFQPQHF

v_gene: TRBV11-2
j_gene: TRBJ2-1
abundance: once
d_gene: -
CDR3nt: TGTGCCAGCAGCGTTGGCCTGGGGGAAAGTGAGCAGTTCTTC
CDR3aa: CASSVGLGESEQFF

v_gene: TRBV10-2
j_gene: TRBJ2-7
abundance: few
d_gene: -
CDR3nt: TGCGCCAGCAGAGGGACCTACGAGCAGTACTTC
CDR3aa: CASRGTYEQYF

v_gene: TRBV19
j_gene: TRBJ1-5
abundance: -
d_gene: TRBD1
CDR3nt: TGTGCCAGTAGGCTCGACAGGGGGCTAGGGGATCAGCCCCAGCATTTT
CDR3aa: CASRLDRGLGDQPQHF

v_gene: TRBV9
j_gene: TRBJ2-2
abundance: -
d_gene: -
CDR3nt: TGTGCCAGCAGCGTAGCGCTGACAAGCATTAACACCGGGGAGCTGTTTTTT
CDR3aa: CASSVALTSINTGELFF

v_gene: TRBV10-3
j_gene: TRBJ1-3
abundance: -
d_gene: -
CDR3nt: TGCCCCAGGAACACCATATATTTT
CDR3aa: CPRNTIYF

v_gene: TRBV19
j_gene: TRBJ2-3
abundance: -
d_gene: TRBD1
CDR3nt: TGTGCCAGTAATAGGGAAACAGGGGCCGGGACAGATACGCAGTATTTT
CDR3aa: CASNRETGAGTDTQYF

v_gene: TRBV7-8
j_gene: TRBJ1-1
abundance: -
d_gene: -
CDR3nt: TGTGCCAGCAGCTCCCGGACAGTGAATGAAGCTTTCTTT
CDR3aa: CASSSRTVNEAFF

v_gene: TRBV20-1
j_gene: TRBJ2-3
abundance: -
d_gene: -
CDR3nt: TGCAGTGCTAATTCGGATACGCAGTATTTT
CDR3aa: CSANSDTQYF

v_gene: TRBV6-2/TRBV6-3
j_gene: TRBJ1-1
abundance: few
d_gene: TRBD1
CDR3nt: TGTGCCAGCAGAAATCAACAGGGGAGAGTGGGGAACACTGAAGCTTTCTTT
CDR3aa: CASRNQQGRVGNTEAFF

v_gene: TRBV24-1
j_gene: TRBJ2-1
abundance: -
d_gene: -
CDR3nt: TGTGCCACCAGTGAGGGGGTCAATGAGCAGTTCTTC
CDR3aa: CATSEGVNEQFF

v_gene: TRBV7-9
j_gene: TRBJ1-1
abundance: few
d_gene: -
CDR3nt: TGTGCCAGCAGCTTCCTCAACGGTGAAGCTTTCTTT
CDR3aa: CASSFLNGEAFF

v_gene: TRBV20-1
j_gene: TRBJ2-1
abundance: -
d_gene: -
CDR3nt: TGCAGTGCCAGAGACGGGAGACTGGCACACTATGGGCAGTTCTTC
CDR3aa: CSARDGRLAHYGQFF

v_gene: TRBV20-1
j_gene: TRBJ2-3
abundance: few
d_gene: -
CDR3nt: TGCAGTGCTACCACTCGACCACCTAGCACAGATACGCAGTATTTT
CDR3aa: CSATTRPPSTDTQYF

v_gene: TRBV10-3
j_gene: TRBJ2-5
abundance: few
d_gene: -
CDR3nt: TGTGCCATCAGTGACCCCGCCATCCAAGAGACCCAGTACTTC
CDR3aa: CAISDPAIQETQYF

v_gene: TRBV2
j_gene: TRBJ2-7
abundance: -
d_gene: TRBD2
CDR3nt: TGTGCCAGTCGCCGCGGGACTAACGATTACGAGCAGTACTTC
CDR3aa: CASRRGTNDYEQYF

v_gene: TRBV6-5
j_gene: TRBJ2-1
abundance: -
d_gene: TRBD2
CDR3nt: TGTGCCAGCAGTTACTCCGTTTTAGCGGGAGTGCTTCGGAATGAGCAGTTCTTC
CDR3aa: CASSYSVLAGVLRNEQFF

v_gene: TRBV7-2
j_gene: TRBJ1-6
abundance: -
d_gene: TRBD1
CDR3nt: TGTGCCAGCAGCTTAGCAGGGGGCGCTTGGAATTCACCCCTCCACTTT
CDR3aa: CASSLAGGAWNSPLHF

v_gene: TRBV20-1
j_gene: TRBJ1-2
abundance: -
d_gene: -
CDR3nt: TGCAGTGCCGACCGTAACTATGGCTACACCTTC
CDR3aa: CSADRNYGYTF

v_gene: TRBV6-1
j_gene: TRBJ2-4
abundance: -
d_gene: -
CDR3nt: TGTGCCAGCAGTCCGGGACTGGTGGGGAACATTCAGTACTTC
CDR3aa: CASSPGLVGNIQYF

v_gene: TRBV7-8
j_gene: TRBJ1-1
abundance: -
d_gene: -
CDR3nt: TGTGCCAGCAGCTTAGCGGGCTCGGGAGTTTTTCCGAACACTGAAGCTTTCTTT
CDR3aa: CASSLAGSGVFPNTEAFF

v_gene: TRBV6-5
j_gene: TRBJ1-2
abundance: few
d_gene: TRBD1
CDR3nt: TGTGCCAGCAGTTACGACCTACGGACAGGTGGCTACACCTTC
CDR3aa: CASSYDLRTGGYTF

v_gene: TRBV27
j_gene: TRBJ1-1
abundance: -
d_gene: -
CDR3nt: TGTGCCAGCAGACAGGGAAACAGGGACACTGAAGCTTTCTTT
CDR3aa: CASRQGNRDTEAFF

v_gene: TRBV6-5
j_gene: TRBJ1-6
abundance: -
d_gene: -
CDR3nt: TGTGCCAGCAGTTACTCGACGGGACTGCCAAATTCACCCCTCCACTTT
CDR3aa: CASSYSTGLPNSPLHF

v_gene: TRBV15
j_gene: TRBJ2-7
abundance: -
d_gene: -
CDR3nt: TGTGCCACCAGCAGGCCCGGGACGGAAGCCTTTGGGCAGTACTTC
CDR3aa: CATSRPGTEAFGQYF

v_gene: TRBV20-1
j_gene: TRBJ2-1
abundance: -
d_gene: TRBD1
CDR3nt: TGCAGTGCTAGAACAGGGGGGAGTGACAATGGGCAGTTCTTC
CDR3aa: CSARTGGSDNGQFF

v_gene: TRBV19
j_gene: TRBJ1-3
abundance: few
d_gene: TRBD1
CDR3nt: TGTGCCAGTAGTACGACAGGGGATGGGGGAAACACCATATATTTT
CDR3aa: CASSTTGDGGNTIYF